A selection of T cell receptor beta chains follows, all from one sample in a study of OX40 agonist ivuxolimab in advanced cancers. Libraries were prepared by immunoSEQ multiplex PCR; TCRdb keeps only in-frame clonotypes and omits some of them. The table includes more than 85,000 clones, roughly 87% detected once. The starting material was CD4+ or CD8+ T cells sorted from blood, obtained in a trial of the OX40 agonist ivuxolimab. Receptor source: an adult with an advanced solid tumor such as melanoma, head and neck, liver or kidney cancer. CDR3s include the opening cysteine and the closing phenylalanine or tryptophan. The order of the fields is J gene, D gene, V gene, clone size, CDR3 DNA, CDR3 protein. The D gene is left open where the match is weak. Only part of the rows carry a size: once, few, many, or a class if the clone is expanded.

j_call: TRBJ2-3; d_call: .; v_call: TRBV5-1; clone_size: .; cdr3_nt: TGCGCCAGCTCAGACGGTAGCACAGATACGCAGTATTTT; cdr3_aa: CASSDGSTDTQYF
j_call: TRBJ1-5; d_call: .; v_call: TRBV6-1; clone_size: .; cdr3_nt: TGTGCCAGCAGGTACTATAGCAATCAGCCCCAGCATTTT; cdr3_aa: CASRYYSNQPQHF
j_call: TRBJ1-5; d_call: .; v_call: TRBV21-1; clone_size: .; cdr3_nt: TGTGCCAGCAGGCAGGGGGGGGATAGCAATCAGCCCCAGCATTTT; cdr3_aa: CASRQGGDSNQPQHF
j_call: TRBJ2-1; d_call: TRBD1; v_call: TRBV7-6; clone_size: .; cdr3_nt: TGTGCCAGCAGCTTAGCTCACGACAGGGCTGAGCAGTTCTTC; cdr3_aa: CASSLAHDRAEQFF
j_call: TRBJ2-7; d_call: .; v_call: TRBV5-4; clone_size: .; cdr3_nt: TGTGCCAGCAGCTTGTTAGGCAGGCAGTCCTACGAGCAGTACTTC; cdr3_aa: CASSLLGRQSYEQYF
j_call: TRBJ2-3; d_call: TRBD2; v_call: TRBV5-1; clone_size: .; cdr3_nt: TGCGCCAGCAGCCCGGGACTAGTGGGGGGATACACAGATACGCAGTATTTT; cdr3_aa: CASSPGLVGGYTDTQYF
j_call: TRBJ2-7; d_call: .; v_call: TRBV14; clone_size: .; cdr3_nt: TGTGCCAGCAGCCTCCGACTAGGTTCCTACGAGCAGTACTTC; cdr3_aa: CASSLRLGSYEQYF
j_call: TRBJ2-1; d_call: .; v_call: TRBV20-1; clone_size: .; cdr3_nt: TGCAGTGCATGGCTAGTAGGCGAGCAGTTCTTC; cdr3_aa: CSAWLVGEQFF
j_call: TRBJ1-2; d_call: .; v_call: TRBV5-5; clone_size: .; cdr3_nt: TGTGCCAGCAGCTTGTTTGCTCAGGTTGGCTACACCTTC; cdr3_aa: CASSLFAQVGYTF
j_call: TRBJ2-7; d_call: .; v_call: TRBV6-1; clone_size: .; cdr3_nt: TGTGCCAGCAGCCCCCTGGGGAGCTGGGAGCAGTACTTC; cdr3_aa: CASSPLGSWEQYF
j_call: TRBJ2-3; d_call: .; v_call: TRBV6-1; clone_size: .; cdr3_nt: TGTGCCAGCAGTGAAGAGGCGGTCCCGGGAAATACGCAGTATTTT; cdr3_aa: CASSEEAVPGNTQYF
j_call: TRBJ1-2; d_call: .; v_call: TRBV6-6; clone_size: .; cdr3_nt: TGTGCCAGCAGTTCACTGGACGGGTACTATGGCTACACCTTC; cdr3_aa: CASSSLDGYYGYTF
j_call: TRBJ1-1; d_call: .; v_call: TRBV10-1; clone_size: .; cdr3_nt: TGCGCCAGCATTATTTGGGCCGGCGGTAGTTACCCTGAAGCTTTCTTT; cdr3_aa: CASIIWAGGSYPEAFF
j_call: TRBJ1-2; d_call: .; v_call: TRBV19; clone_size: .; cdr3_nt: TGTGCCTCTAGTTACTCTCCAGGGTATCGCGGCTACACCTTC; cdr3_aa: CASSYSPGYRGYTF
j_call: TRBJ1-3; d_call: .; v_call: TRBV10-3; clone_size: .; cdr3_nt: TGTGCCATCAGTGGAGAACGGCGGAACACCATATATTTT; cdr3_aa: CAISGERRNTIYF
j_call: TRBJ2-5; d_call: TRBD1; v_call: TRBV5-5; clone_size: few; cdr3_nt: TGTGCCAGCAGCTTGGGGGACAGGGGGCTTGAGACCCAGTACTTC; cdr3_aa: CASSLGDRGLETQYF
j_call: TRBJ1-1; d_call: .; v_call: TRBV19; clone_size: once; cdr3_nt: TGTGCCAGTACAACAGGGAACACTGAAGCTTTCTTT; cdr3_aa: CASTTGNTEAFF
j_call: TRBJ2-7; d_call: .; v_call: TRBV5-1; clone_size: .; cdr3_nt: TGCGCCAGCAGCTTGGCCTTGGGCAGCTACGAGCAGTACTTC; cdr3_aa: CASSLALGSYEQYF
j_call: TRBJ2-3; d_call: TRBD1; v_call: TRBV19; clone_size: .; cdr3_nt: TGTGCCAGTAGTATGCGACAGGGGGGGACAGATACGCAGTATTTT; cdr3_aa: CASSMRQGGTDTQYF
j_call: TRBJ1-2; d_call: .; v_call: TRBV6-1; clone_size: .; cdr3_nt: TGTGCCAGCAGTGAAGGTCAAACAGGTCGGGGCTACACCTTC; cdr3_aa: CASSEGQTGRGYTF
j_call: TRBJ2-3; d_call: TRBD1; v_call: TRBV7-2; clone_size: few; cdr3_nt: TGTGCCAGCACCCTACAGGGGGCTGGGGGAGATACGCAGTATTTT; cdr3_aa: CASTLQGAGGDTQYF
j_call: TRBJ1-5; d_call: .; v_call: TRBV25-1; clone_size: .; cdr3_nt: TGTGCCAGCAGTGATGGTAGGCAGCCCCAGCATTTT; cdr3_aa: CASSDGRQPQHF
j_call: TRBJ1-2; d_call: .; v_call: TRBV5-1; clone_size: .; cdr3_nt: TGCGCCAGCAGCGTTGGTCGGGGGTATGGCTACACCTTC; cdr3_aa: CASSVGRGYGYTF
j_call: TRBJ2-1; d_call: .; v_call: TRBV6-1; clone_size: .; cdr3_nt: TGTGCCAGCAGTGAACAGAGGGGTGCCCATGGCCGATGGAATGAGCAGTTCTTC; cdr3_aa: CASSEQRGAHGRWNEQFF
j_call: TRBJ1-1; d_call: .; v_call: TRBV5-1; clone_size: .; cdr3_nt: TGCGCCAGCAGCTGGGGACGAGGTACTGAAGCTTTCTTT; cdr3_aa: CASSWGRGTEAFF
j_call: TRBJ1-2; d_call: .; v_call: TRBV7-2; clone_size: .; cdr3_nt: TGTGCCAGCAGCTTTTCAACAGGGAGCCCTTATGGCTACACCTTC; cdr3_aa: CASSFSTGSPYGYTF
j_call: TRBJ1-1; d_call: .; v_call: TRBV4-3; clone_size: .; cdr3_nt: TGCGCCAGCAGCCTCAGCATGGCGAACACTGAAGCTTTCTTT; cdr3_aa: CASSLSMANTEAFF
j_call: TRBJ1-2; d_call: .; v_call: TRBV7-3; clone_size: .; cdr3_nt: TGTGCCAGCAGCTTGACAGCGGCTAACTATGGCTACACCTTC; cdr3_aa: CASSLTAANYGYTF
j_call: TRBJ1-2; d_call: .; v_call: TRBV7-8; clone_size: .; cdr3_nt: TGTGCCAGCAGCCGAGTTGAAGGGTTTGGCTACACCTTC; cdr3_aa: CASSRVEGFGYTF
j_call: TRBJ2-1; d_call: .; v_call: TRBV7-3; clone_size: .; cdr3_nt: TGTGCCAGCACCGTCGGGGGCGTAGACAATGAGCAGTTCTTC; cdr3_aa: CASTVGGVDNEQFF
j_call: TRBJ2-3; d_call: .; v_call: TRBV5-3; clone_size: .; cdr3_nt: TGTGCCAGAAGCTTGAGGACCTACGGGGATACGCAGTATTTT; cdr3_aa: CARSLRTYGDTQYF
j_call: TRBJ2-2; d_call: .; v_call: TRBV7-8; clone_size: .; cdr3_nt: TGTGCCAGCAGCTTAGCCCCGAGGAGGGAGCTGTTTTTT; cdr3_aa: CASSLAPRRELFF
j_call: TRBJ2-2; d_call: .; v_call: TRBV6-4; clone_size: .; cdr3_nt: TGTGCCAGCAGTCCGAGTGTCCTAAACACCGGGGAGCTGTTTTTT; cdr3_aa: CASSPSVLNTGELFF
j_call: TRBJ2-3; d_call: TRBD2; v_call: TRBV7-3; clone_size: .; cdr3_nt: TGTGCCAGCAGCTCAACTTTTACTAGCGGGGAAAGCACAGATACGCAGTATTTT; cdr3_aa: CASSSTFTSGESTDTQYF
j_call: TRBJ1-2; d_call: TRBD1; v_call: TRBV5-6; clone_size: .; cdr3_nt: TGTGCCAGCAGCCTGACAGGGAGGAACTATGGCTACACCTTC; cdr3_aa: CASSLTGRNYGYTF
j_call: TRBJ2-1; d_call: TRBD1; v_call: TRBV29-1; clone_size: .; cdr3_nt: TGCAGCTACCGGGACAGAACCTACAATGAGCAGTTCTTC; cdr3_aa: CSYRDRTYNEQFF
j_call: TRBJ2-2; d_call: .; v_call: TRBV6-6; clone_size: .; cdr3_nt: TGTGCCAGCAACCCAGGCGGGAACGGGGAGCTGTTTTTT; cdr3_aa: CASNPGGNGELFF
j_call: TRBJ1-5; d_call: .; v_call: TRBV19; clone_size: once; cdr3_nt: TGTGCCAGTAGTATAGCCGCCGCAAACCAGCCCCAGCATTTT; cdr3_aa: CASSIAAANQPQHF
j_call: TRBJ2-2; d_call: .; v_call: TRBV11-3; clone_size: .; cdr3_nt: TGTGCCAGCAGCTCGCCGGTGGGGACCGGGGAGCTGTTTTTT; cdr3_aa: CASSSPVGTGELFF
j_call: TRBJ1-3; d_call: .; v_call: TRBV5-6; clone_size: .; cdr3_nt: TGTGCCAGCAGCTTGTGGGAACCAAACACCATATATTTT; cdr3_aa: CASSLWEPNTIYF
j_call: TRBJ2-6; d_call: TRBD1; v_call: TRBV4-1; clone_size: .; cdr3_nt: TGCGCCAGCAGCCGGGACAGGGGCTCTGGGGCCAACGTCCTGACTTTC; cdr3_aa: CASSRDRGSGANVLTF
j_call: TRBJ2-1; d_call: TRBD2; v_call: TRBV7-9; clone_size: .; cdr3_nt: TGTGCCAGCAATCCTGGAGCGGGGCACCACAATGAGCAGTTCTTC; cdr3_aa: CASNPGAGHHNEQFF
j_call: TRBJ2-1; d_call: TRBD2; v_call: TRBV7-3; clone_size: few; cdr3_nt: TGTGCCAGCAGCGTCAGCGGGGGGCGTTACAATGAGCAGTTCTTC; cdr3_aa: CASSVSGGRYNEQFF
j_call: TRBJ2-3; d_call: .; v_call: TRBV27; clone_size: .; cdr3_nt: TGTGCCAGCGGGCGTAGAGGGGGGACCCTAAGCACAGATACGCAGTATTTT; cdr3_aa: CASGRRGGTLSTDTQYF
j_call: TRBJ1-6; d_call: TRBD1; v_call: TRBV5-8; clone_size: once; cdr3_nt: TGTGCCGGCGAGACAGGGCATCGTTCACCCCTCCACTTT; cdr3_aa: CAGETGHRSPLHF
j_call: TRBJ2-1; d_call: .; v_call: TRBV5-1; clone_size: .; cdr3_nt: TGCGCCAGCCAGCTCGAAAGGGGACTCTACAATGAGCAGTTCTTC; cdr3_aa: CASQLERGLYNEQFF
j_call: TRBJ2-7; d_call: .; v_call: TRBV6-6; clone_size: .; cdr3_nt: TGTGCCAGCAGTCGACAGGTAAACTCCTACGAGCAGTACTTC; cdr3_aa: CASSRQVNSYEQYF
j_call: TRBJ2-7; d_call: TRBD1; v_call: TRBV7-2; clone_size: .; cdr3_nt: TGTGCCAGCAGACCACGGACAGGGGCGACTTACGAGCAGTACTTC; cdr3_aa: CASRPRTGATYEQYF
j_call: TRBJ2-5; d_call: .; v_call: TRBV9; clone_size: .; cdr3_nt: TGTGCCAGCAGCGCCCGTGGGGGGCAAGAGACCCAGTACTTC; cdr3_aa: CASSARGGQETQYF
j_call: TRBJ2-2; d_call: .; v_call: TRBV18; clone_size: .; cdr3_nt: TGTGCCAGCTCTTTCAGTACGGAGCTGTTTTTT; cdr3_aa: CASSFSTELFF
j_call: TRBJ2-1; d_call: .; v_call: TRBV10-3; clone_size: .; cdr3_nt: TGTGCCATCAGTGGTTCCAGGGCTGTAGAGGGGAATGAGCAGTTCTTC; cdr3_aa: CAISGSRAVEGNEQFF
j_call: TRBJ1-3; d_call: .; v_call: TRBV19; clone_size: .; cdr3_nt: TGTGCCAGTAGTATTTTGGACAGCCCCTCTGGAAACACCATATATTTT; cdr3_aa: CASSILDSPSGNTIYF
j_call: TRBJ1-2; d_call: .; v_call: TRBV2; clone_size: .; cdr3_nt: TGTGCCAGCAGTCGGGACACCTCTAACTATGGCTACACCTTC; cdr3_aa: CASSRDTSNYGYTF
j_call: TRBJ1-1; d_call: .; v_call: TRBV6-1; clone_size: .; cdr3_nt: TGTGCCAGCAGTGATCCGGGGCCGGGCACTGAAGCTTTCTTT; cdr3_aa: CASSDPGPGTEAFF